The 4 T cell receptor beta chains below all came from one sample that was sequenced in a study of regulatory T cells in long-lasting Graves disease. The time point denotes: newly diagnosed GD, antithyroid drugs for less than 3 months. RNA extracted from PBMCs served as the sequencing template. For TCR beta, libraries came from iRepertoire HTBI primers and Arm-PCR of CDR3 regions. TCRdb fed the multiplex PCR reads into MiXCR, producing one record per CDR3 protein. The sample yields some 330,000 distinct CDR3 sequences, approximately 10% seen once. In addition, the sample was reused for a study of T cells in Graves' hyperthyroidism and ophthalmopathy.

This specimen was peripheral blood mononuclear cells (PBMCs), taken at new diagnosis, from a patient treated with antithyroid drugs. The receptors were sampled from a woman between 18 and 29 years old with Graves disease.

This clonotype was observed a few times. The chain combines TRBV14 with TRBJ1-1; D is undetermined. CDR1 is SGHDN and CDR2 is FVKESK in the germline V gene. The CDR3 sequence is 11 residues long. V lost 3 bases, J lost 10 bases, and 9 bases lay in between. The CDR3 protein is CASSHRSGAFF. In nucleotides, the CDR3 is TGTGCCAGCAGCCATCGATCGGGAGCTTTCTTT.

This clonotype has at least ten counts. The genes are TRBV27 and TRBJ1-5; TRBD1 matches 10 bases. There are 14 residues in the CDR3. Germline CDR1 is MNHEY and CDR2 is SMNVEV (reference sequence). The ends lost 4 bases at V and 5 bases at J; junction bases unmatched: 2. This CDR3 reads CASSSTGGYQPQHF. The CDR3 DNA reads TGTGCCAGCAGTTCGACAGGGGGCTATCAGCCCCAGCATTTT.

This clonotype was detected many times. CDR3 residues: CSATGTSGRVADTQYF. CDR3 sequence (DNA): TGCAGTGCTACCGGGACTAGCGGGAGAGTAGCAGATACGCAGTATTTT. V usage is TRBV20-1 and J usage is TRBJ2-3; 14 bases are shared with TRBD2. Losses at the gene ends were 4 bases for V and 4 bases for J; bases not matched to a gene: 7. CDR1 is DFQATT, CDR2 SNEGSKA, per germline (reference sequence). This CDR3 has 16 residues.

This clonotype was seen repeatedly, ten times or more. The chain couples TRBV12-3 or TRBV12-4 to TRBJ2-7, with 13 positions matching TRBD2. With V trimmed by 5 bases and J by 3 bases, 1 base remained unmatched. The CDR3 covers 14 residues. Here the CDR3 reads CASSTSGGGYEQYF. DNA for the CDR3: TGTGCCAGCAGTACTAGCGGGGGGGGCTACGAGCAGTACTTC.